This is a list of T cell receptor beta chains from one sample in a study of shared clonotypes between healthy human individuals. Sequencing used immunoSEQ multiplex PCR; TCRdb keeps in-frame clones, though not all of them. This repertoire shows around 500,000 clones, 70% to 80% found once; its top ten account for 12%. Sequencing used PBMCs. The receptor source for this set is a middle-aged woman in good health. Some clones in this sample may be carry-over from other donors' samples. Both conserved end residues are part of each CDR3. The D gene is left open where the match is weak. The size of a clone is reported for some rows only, either as once, few or many, or as a class for expanded clones.

. TRBJ1-2 . TRBV5-4 CASSLDPQGYGYTF TGTGCCAGCAGCTTGGACCCCCAGGGCTATGGCTACACCTTC
. TRBJ1-5 few TRBV9 CASSVSGSGNQPQHF TGTGCCAGCAGCGTGAGTGGGAGTGGGAATCAGCCCCAGCATTTT
. TRBJ1-2 . TRBV30 CAWSVAGAENYGYTF TGTGCCTGGAGTGTTGCAGGGGCGGAGAACTATGGCTACACCTTC
. TRBJ2-5 . TRBV5-6 CASSRDIEETQYF TGTGCCAGCAGCAGGGACATTGAAGAGACCCAGTACTTC
. TRBJ2-7 . TRBV7-2 CASSFLGGGSAYEQYF TGTGCCAGCAGCTTCCTTGGGGGCGGGAGTGCATACGAGCAGTACTTC
TRBD1 TRBJ1-1 . TRBV10-3 CAISRQGFTEAFF TGTGCCATCAGTCGACAGGGCTTTACTGAAGCTTTCTTT
. TRBJ2-2 . TRBV6-6 CASSWVPGELFF TGTGCCAGCAGTTGGGTCCCCGGGGAGCTGTTTTTT
. TRBJ1-4 . TRBV15 CATSRAMSGNEKLFF TGTGCCACCAGCAGAGCAATGTCAGGGAATGAAAAACTGTTTTTT
. TRBJ2-1 once TRBV6-6 CASSSEAANEQFF TGTGCCAGCAGTTCCGAGGCCGCTAATGAGCAGTTCTTC
. TRBJ1-1 . TRBV25-1 CASSELGNTEAFF TGTGCCAGCAGTGAATTGGGGAACACTGAAGCTTTCTTT
. TRBJ1-3 few TRBV18 CASSLSGTSGNTIYF TGTGCCAGCTCACTCTCAGGGACCTCTGGAAACACCATATATTTT
. TRBJ2-5 once TRBV5-1 CASSLATREETQYF TGCGCCAGCAGCTTGGCAACGAGAGAAGAGACCCAGTACTTC
. TRBJ1-1 . TRBV28 CASSQSSLF TGTGCCAGCAGCCAATCGAGTCTCTTT
. TRBJ1-1 few TRBV5-1 CASREGINTEAFF TGCGCCAGCAGGGAAGGGATCAACACTGAAGCTTTCTTT
. TRBJ2-1 . TRBV7-3 CASSPSGVDNEQFF TGTGCCAGCAGCCCAAGTGGAGTAGACAATGAGCAGTTCTTC
. TRBJ1-5 . TRBV10-3 CAISVRRGIDHNQPQHF TGTGCCATCAGTGTCAGGCGAGGGATAGATCACAATCAGCCCCAGCATTTT
TRBD2 TRBJ2-5 . TRBV6-5 CASSYDGTSGGETQYF TGTGCCAGCAGTTACGATGGGACTAGCGGGGGAGAGACCCAGTACTTC
. TRBJ2-2 . TRBV5-5 CASRGLRTGNTGELFF TGTGCCAGCAGAGGACTACGGACAGGGAACACCGGGGAGCTGTTTTTT
. TRBJ1-1 many TRBV6-1 CASRVLNTEAFF TGTGCCAGCAGGGTATTGAACACTGAAGCTTTCTTT
. TRBJ2-4 . TRBV6-7 CASSNSGASPAKNIQYF TGTGCCAGCAGTAATAGCGGAGCTTCCCCAGCCAAAAACATTCAGTACTTC
. TRBJ2-2 . TRBV18 CASSSQGGELFF TGTGCCAGCTCGTCACAGGGCGGGGAGCTGTTTTTT
TRBD2 TRBJ2-3 . TRBV4-1 CASSRGTSGDTDTQYF TGCGCCAGCAGCCGAGGGACTAGCGGTGACACAGATACGCAGTATTTT
. TRBJ2-1 . TRBV29-1 CSAVHRYNEQFF TGCAGCGCCGTCCACAGATACAATGAGCAGTTCTTC
TRBD2 TRBJ2-5 . TRBV18 CASSPQAAASGQETQYF TGTGCCAGCTCACCCCAGGCGGCGGCTAGCGGACAAGAGACCCAGTACTTC
TRBD1 TRBJ1-6 . TRBV7-9 CASSPGTAYNSPLHF TGTGCCAGCAGCCCAGGGACAGCTTATAATTCACCCCTCCACTTT
. TRBJ2-1 . TRBV6-5 CASSYSRGDNEQFF TGTGCCAGCAGTTACTCACGGGGAGACAATGAGCAGTTCTTC
TRBD2 TRBJ2-5 few TRBV5-1 CASSSLAGVETQYF TGCGCCAGCAGCTCTCTAGCGGGAGTAGAGACCCAGTACTTC
. TRBJ1-5 . TRBV28 CASSLLRGIRGSYQPQHF TGTGCCAGCAGCCTATTGAGGGGAATCAGGGGTAGCTATCAGCCCCAGCATTTT
TRBD1 TRBJ1-1 . TRBV15 CATSRGLAGTGVKGMNTEAFF TGTGCCACCAGCAGAGGACTTGCCGGGACAGGGGTAAAAGGAATGAACACTGAAGCTTTCTTT
. TRBJ2-7 many TRBV2 CASSTSGSPYEQYF TGTGCCAGCAGCACCTCGGGATCCCCTTACGAGCAGTACTTC
. TRBJ2-1 . TRBV18 CASSPPSGTYNEQFF TGTGCCAGCTCCCCCCCGTCTGGGACCTACAATGAGCAGTTCTTC
. TRBJ2-5 once TRBV18 CASSQGGQETQYF TGTGCCAGCTCTCAGGGAGGCCAAGAGACCCAGTACTTC
TRBD2 TRBJ2-3 . TRBV19 CASSIGSGSGTDTQYF TGTGCCAGTAGTATTGGTAGCGGGAGCGGCACAGATACGCAGTATTTT
TRBD1 TRBJ2-7 . TRBV6-1 CASSGRQGAYEQYF TGTGCCAGCAGTGGACGACAGGGGGCCTACGAGCAGTACTTC
. TRBJ2-6 . TRBV27 CASKHGANVLTF TGTGCCAGCAAACACGGGGCCAACGTCCTGACTTTC
TRBD1 TRBJ2-5 . TRBV6-1 CASTRDSLWTQYF TGTGCCAGCACCCGGGACAGCCTGTGGACCCAGTACTTC
TRBD1 TRBJ2-5 . TRBV5-1 CASSLATGAVETQYF TGCGCCAGCAGCTTGGCGACAGGGGCCGTGGAGACCCAGTACTTC
TRBD2 TRBJ2-3 . TRBV28 CASSPLLAASTDTQYF TGTGCCAGCAGCCCCTTACTAGCGGCTAGCACAGATACGCAGTATTTT
. TRBJ2-4 . TRBV9 CASSVTAQVKNIQYF TGTGCCAGCAGCGTAACAGCGCAAGTCAAAAACATTCAGTACTTC
TRBD1 TRBJ2-3 . TRBV11-2 CASLQGFYTDTQYF TGTGCCAGCCTACAGGGGTTCTACACAGATACGCAGTATTTT
. TRBJ1-1 . TRBV6-5 CASSHREEAFF TGTGCCAGCAGCCACCGGGAGGAAGCTTTCTTT
. TRBJ1-4 . TRBV5-6 CASSLVGANEKLFF TGTGCCAGCAGCTTGGTGGGGGCTAATGAAAAACTGTTTTTT
. TRBJ2-7 . TRBV4-3 CASSQEWGGGYEQYF TGCGCCAGCAGCCAAGAGTGGGGAGGGGGGTACGAGCAGTACTTC
TRBD2 TRBJ2-7 . TRBV28 CASSSPGLAGGYEQYF TGTGCCAGCAGTTCCCCAGGACTAGCGGGAGGTTACGAGCAGTACTTC
. TRBJ2-3 . TRBV5-1 CASSLSGSDTQYF TGCGCCAGCAGCTTATCAGGGTCAGATACGCAGTATTTT
. TRBJ2-7 . TRBV5-1 CASSPDSSYEQYF TGCGCCAGCAGCCCGGACAGCTCCTACGAGCAGTACTTC
. TRBJ1-4 . TRBV28 CASSLILGATNEKLFF TGTGCCAGCAGCCTGATTCTTGGAGCAACTAATGAAAAACTGTTTTTT
. TRBJ2-5 . TRBV5-1 CASRRDHQETQYF TGCGCCAGCAGAAGGGACCACCAAGAGACCCAGTACTTC
. TRBJ2-5 . TRBV7-6 CASGVETQYF TGTGCCAGCGGGGTTGAGACCCAGTACTTC